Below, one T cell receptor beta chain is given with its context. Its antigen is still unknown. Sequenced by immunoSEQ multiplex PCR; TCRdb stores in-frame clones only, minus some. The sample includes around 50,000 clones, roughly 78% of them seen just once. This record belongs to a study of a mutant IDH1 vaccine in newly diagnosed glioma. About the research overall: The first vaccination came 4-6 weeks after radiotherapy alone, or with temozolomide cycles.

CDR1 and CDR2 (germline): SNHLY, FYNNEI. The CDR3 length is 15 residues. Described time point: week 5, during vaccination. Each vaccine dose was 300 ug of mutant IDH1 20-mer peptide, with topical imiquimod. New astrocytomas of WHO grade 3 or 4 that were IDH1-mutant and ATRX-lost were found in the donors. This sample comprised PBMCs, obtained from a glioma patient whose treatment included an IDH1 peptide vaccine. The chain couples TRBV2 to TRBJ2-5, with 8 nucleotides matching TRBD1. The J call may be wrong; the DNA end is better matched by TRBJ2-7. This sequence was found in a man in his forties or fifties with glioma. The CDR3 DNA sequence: TGTGCCAGCAGTGAAGTCGGACAGGGCGCCCACGAGCAGTACTTC. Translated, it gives CASSEVGQGAHEQYF.